This T cell receptor beta chain was observed in a study of shared T cell receptors in the human thymus. Sequenced by immunoSEQ multiplex PCR; TCRdb stores in-frame clones only, minus some. The data contain some 660,000 clones, over 75% of them seen just once; the ten biggest clones take up roughly 0.0089%. There are 15 residues in the CDR3. Unmatched junction bases numbered 7, after V lost 1 base and J lost 8 bases. Germline V CDR1 and CDR2: SGHDT, YYEEEE. In addition, the sample was reused for a study of human thymus T cells. As that report states: Thymus specimens were resections from corrective heart surgery. It looked as if thymic and blood repertoires used V and J genes in a biased way.

The sequenced sample consisted of thymocytes. This chain connects TRBV5-6 to TRBJ2-1; TRBD2 matches 9 bases. The sequence derives from a boy less than two years old with a congenital heart defect. CDR3 region: CASSLLREGLHEQFF. The DNA of the CDR3 is TGTGCCAGCAGCTTGCTGCGGGAGGGCCTTCATGAGCAGTTCTTC.